This entry features one T cell receptor (beta chain) sequence. The antigen is unknown. The sample belongs to a study of post-analysis software for immune sequencing data. Study findings and constraints: TRBV5-6, TRBV5-1 and TRBV20-1 were among four or five TRBV segments more frequent in patients than controls.

The length of the CDR3 is 14 residues. V dropped 3 bases and J dropped 7; count of bases not matched to a gene: 3. Germline assignment: CDR1 SEHNR and CDR2 FQNEAQ (reference sequence). Unique molecular identifiers tagged the TCR beta cDNA libraries. TCRdb reprocessed the PCR reads with MiXCR, giving one entry per CDR3 protein. The sample contains about 400,000 distinct CDR3 sequences, approximately 33% of which appear only once. Sequenced input: blood. This rearrangement joins TRBV7-9 to TRBJ1-6; 7 nucleotides align to TRBD1. The source is a girl between 10 and 17 years old with multiple sclerosis. CDR3: CASSFTGVNSPLHF. The CDR3 DNA reads as TGTGCCAGCAGCTTTACAGGGGTAAATTCACCCCTCCACTTT.